Presented here are 2 T cell receptor beta chains from one specimen sequenced in a study of early stage breast cancer tumors. The repertoire was sequenced with immunoSEQ multiplex PCR; TCRdb's copy has only in-frame clones and lacks some. The repertoire consists of more than 65,000 clones, with around 80% occurring once and the leading ten covering roughly 4.7%. Sequencing was performed on blood. The source is a person aged 35 to 50 with breast cancer.

The rearrangement uses TRBV9 and TRBJ2-7, with 10 bases identical to TRBD1. This CDR3 contains 15 residues. Germline values: CDR1 SGDLS, CDR2 YYNGEE. Trimming at V came to 0 bases and at J to 1 base, leaving 1 base not matched to a gene. This CDR3 reads CASSVGQGASYEQYF. The CDR3 nucleotides are TGTGCCAGCAGCGTAGGACAGGGGGCATCCTACGAGCAGTACTTC.

The chain couples TRBV11-1 to TRBJ1-2, with TRBD1 matching over 9 bases. The CDR3 contains 15 residues. Germline V gene lookup returns CDR1 SGHAT and CDR2 FQDESV (reference sequence). The ends lost 5 bases at V and 7 bases at J; junction bases unmatched: 11. CDR3 residues: CASSAPGTGLGGYTF. In DNA, the CDR3 is TGTGCCAGCAGCGCCCCCGGGACAGGGCTGGGTGGCTACACCTTC.